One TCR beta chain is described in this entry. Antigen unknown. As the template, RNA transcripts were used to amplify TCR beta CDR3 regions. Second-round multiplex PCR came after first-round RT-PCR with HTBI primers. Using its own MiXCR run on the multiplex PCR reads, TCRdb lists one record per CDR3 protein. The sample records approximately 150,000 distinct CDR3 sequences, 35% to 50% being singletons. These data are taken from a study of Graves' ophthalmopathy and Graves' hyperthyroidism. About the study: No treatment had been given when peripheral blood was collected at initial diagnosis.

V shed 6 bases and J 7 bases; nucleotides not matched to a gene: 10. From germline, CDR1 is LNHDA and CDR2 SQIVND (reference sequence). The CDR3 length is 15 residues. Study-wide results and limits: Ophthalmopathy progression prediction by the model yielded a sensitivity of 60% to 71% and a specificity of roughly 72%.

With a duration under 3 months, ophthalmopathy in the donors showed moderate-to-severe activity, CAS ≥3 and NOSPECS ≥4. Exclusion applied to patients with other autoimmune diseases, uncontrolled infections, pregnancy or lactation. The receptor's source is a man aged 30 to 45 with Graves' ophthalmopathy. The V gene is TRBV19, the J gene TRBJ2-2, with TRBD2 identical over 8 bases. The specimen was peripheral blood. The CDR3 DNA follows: TGTGCCAGTAGCCCTGGACTAGCTGGGGACGGGGAGCTGTTTTTT. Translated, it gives CASSPGLAGDGELFF.